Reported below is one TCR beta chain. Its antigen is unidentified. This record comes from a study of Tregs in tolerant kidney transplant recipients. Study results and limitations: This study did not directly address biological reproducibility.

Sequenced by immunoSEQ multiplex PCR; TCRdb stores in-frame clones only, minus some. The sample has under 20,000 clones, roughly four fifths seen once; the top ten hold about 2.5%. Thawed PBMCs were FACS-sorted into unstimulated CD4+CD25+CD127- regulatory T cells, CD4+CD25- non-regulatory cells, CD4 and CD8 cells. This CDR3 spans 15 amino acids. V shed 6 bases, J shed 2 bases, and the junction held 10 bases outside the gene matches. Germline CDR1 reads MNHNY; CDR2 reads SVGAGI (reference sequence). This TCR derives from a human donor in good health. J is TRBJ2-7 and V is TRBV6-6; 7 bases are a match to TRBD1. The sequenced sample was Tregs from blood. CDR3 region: CASSLLGTDTYEQYF. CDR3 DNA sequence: TGTGCCAGCAGCCTCCTCGGGACAGATACCTACGAGCAGTACTTC.